The source of this TCR beta chain is a study of T cell responses to AZD1222 COVID-19 vaccine. Germline CDR1 is SGHRS and CDR2 is YFSETQ. The length of the CDR3 is 16 residues. With 3 bases removed from V and 1 base from J, the gap between germline ends came to 15 bases. Method: immunoSEQ multiplex PCR; TCRdb's copy keeps in-frame clones and lacks some. The sample lists roughly 100,000 clones, 70% to 90% occurring once. This receptor was identified in an adult who received the AZD1222 COVID-19 vaccine. The specimen was peripheral blood, collected 28 days after the second AZD1222 dose. J is TRBJ2-3 and V is TRBV5-1; TRBD2 might be the D (6 bases). CDR3 amino acids: CASSWGTPPRTDTQYF. In DNA form, the CDR3 reads TGCGCCAGCAGCTGGGGGACTCCTCCGCGCACAGATACGCAGTATTTT.